The clone carrying this T cell receptor beta chain occurred many times. The antigen remains undetermined. This record comes from a study of Graves' ophthalmopathy and Graves' hyperthyroidism. Under 3 months in duration, the ophthalmopathy in affected donors had moderate-to-severe activity, CAS ≥3 and NOSPECS ≥4. Isolation of PBMCs was performed using over 8.5 ml of fresh peripheral blood. The CDR3 consists of 14 residues. Unmatched junction bases numbered 8, after V lost 5 bases and J lost 6 bases. Scientists amplified the TCR beta CDR3 regions from RNA transcripts. RT-PCR in the first round used HTBI primers; a second-round multiplex PCR followed. MiXCR, applied by TCRdb to the multiplex PCR reads, yields one record per CDR3 protein. The sample includes approximately 480,000 distinct CDR3 sequences, 14% seen only once; the top ten take about 10%. Study results and caveats: Classification of ophthalmopathy versus stable hyperthyroidism by a 13-signature model yielded about 90% sensitivity and just over 80% specificity. The majority of expanded thyroid clonotypes above 0.001 frequency also occurred in blood.

The sample consisted of blood. V gene TRBV12-3 or TRBV12-4 combines with J gene TRBJ1-2; 8 bases fit TRBD1. The sequence derives from a woman aged 30 to 39 with Graves' ophthalmopathy. CDR3 coding DNA: TGTGCCAGCAGTCCGGGGAGGACAGGGCATGGCTACACCTTC. It encodes CASSPGRTGHGYTF.